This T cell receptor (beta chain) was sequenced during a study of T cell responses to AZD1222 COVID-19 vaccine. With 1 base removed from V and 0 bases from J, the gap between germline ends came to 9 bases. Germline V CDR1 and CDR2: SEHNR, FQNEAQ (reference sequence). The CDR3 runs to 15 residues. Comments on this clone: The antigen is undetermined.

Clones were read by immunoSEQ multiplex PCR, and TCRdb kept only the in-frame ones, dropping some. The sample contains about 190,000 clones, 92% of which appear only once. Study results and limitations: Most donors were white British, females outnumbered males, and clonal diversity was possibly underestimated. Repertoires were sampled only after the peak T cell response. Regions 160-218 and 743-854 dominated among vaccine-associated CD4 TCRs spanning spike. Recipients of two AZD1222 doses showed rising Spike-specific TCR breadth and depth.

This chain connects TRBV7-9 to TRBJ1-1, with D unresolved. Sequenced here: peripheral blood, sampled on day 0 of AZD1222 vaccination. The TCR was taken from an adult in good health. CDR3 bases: TGTGCCAGCAGCTTAGGCATGGCCCTGAACACTGAAGCTTTCTTT. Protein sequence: CASSLGMALNTEAFF.